Listed below are T cell receptor beta chains from one sample, sequenced in a study of blood T cell repertoires in COVID-19. Sequenced by immunoSEQ multiplex PCR; TCRdb stores in-frame clones only, minus some. The profile shows approximately 500,000 clones, less than 90% of them singletons. Material for sequencing was peripheral blood. Receptors originate from a woman aged 45-60 years with COVID-19, enrolled during active disease. Each CDR3 is given with its conserved first and last residue. Fields, in order: V gene, CDR3 length, CDR3 protein.

TRBV28	14	CASRSPQGDYGYTF
TRBV11-3	19	CASSLEGTSTSGVYNEQFF
TRBV9	15	CASSVAPRTDYGYTF
TRBV19	14	CASRPGQQNEKLFF
TRBV7-3	15	CASSPGQGRKGEAFF
TRBV28	13	CASRSQGPYGYTF
TRBV5-1	15	CASSTWGHVRGEQYF
TRBV18	12	CASSPGADGYTF
TRBV30	11	CAWSLNEKLFF
TRBV9	14	CASSVPGGNEKLFF
TRBV19	13	CASSREAGWEQFF
TRBV7-6	15	CASSLYYSSYNEQFF
TRBV5-1	20	CASSWRTSGGSPSGANVLTF
TRBV7-2	17	CASSQQTGISYNSPLHF
TRBV5-1	14	CASSLEVRGTEAFF
TRBV27	14	CATAPTHSNQPQHF
TRBV4-1	14	CASSQDAGGNEQFF
TRBV5-1	15	CASSFEAAVIYGYTF
TRBV5-5	14	CASSSTGVNQPQHF
TRBV6-5	13	CASSDSPRDEQFF
TRBV19	13	CASSSQGGSPLHF
TRBV19	17	CASTPEGTDYSNQPQHF
TRBV7-4	16	CASSFGRASGTYEQYF
TRBV5-1	17	CASALRNQGAGANVLTF
TRBV2	16	CASSQEAGGFGGTQFF
TRBV5-1	15	CASSLAVQSTDTQYF
TRBV2	13	CASSEQGFREQYF
TRBV5-4	15	CASSLDRTNTGELFF
TRBV25-1	11	CASSAPREQYF
TRBV27	15	CASSTGRTPIETQYF
TRBV28	13	CASRSEYTGELFF
TRBV6-5	13	CASSPTGTYGYTF
TRBV5-4	15	CASSTRTGEYEKLFF
TRBV7-3	15	CASSRGISGANVLTF
TRBV28	17	CASSSRMTGHGGYGYTF
TRBV5-6	14	CASSLATGFYGYTF
TRBV7-2	14	CASSPIDRYNGYTF
TRBV28	14	CASSLLQANEKLFF
TRBV18	14	CASSPAVTGTEAFF
TRBV5-1	14	CASSLVGPDYGYTF
TRBV2	13	CASSRGDRGEQFF
TRBV6-6	13	CASSYIYTGELFF
TRBV19	14	CASSMTGERQPQHF
TRBV6-6	12	CASRGQGGTQYF
TRBV30	18	CAWSVPGSQSQGREKLFF
TRBV7-3	16	CASSSLAATGANVLTF
TRBV5-6	17	CASSLVAGRPMNTEAFF
TRBV19	12	CASSRGNTEAFF
TRBV28	15	CASRILPGSYNEQFF
TRBV18	13	CASSPPVFDGYTF
TRBV29-1	14	CSVVTGESYNEQFF
TRBV28	12	CASQRGPQPQHF
TRBV30	14	CAWRLGRGPYEQYF
TRBV23-1	18	CASRNFKTRKGQNEKLFF
TRBV18	13	CASSGTLPYEQYF
TRBV30	11	CAWKLVATQYF